This entry concerns a single T cell receptor beta chain. Generated by immunoSEQ multiplex PCR, the TCRdb table keeps only in-frame clones and is missing some. The sample lists about 410,000 clones, around 86% occurring once. In germline, CDR1 is ENHRY, CDR2 SYGVKD. The germline V and J ends were trimmed by 0 bases and 1 base, with 7 bases remaining between them. This CDR3 has 14 amino acids. This sample is drawn from a study of blood T cell repertoires in COVID-19. Overall study: Sample material is recorded as cDNA or gDNA derived from T cells, B-cell-depleted T cells, or PBMCs.

The clonotype was recovered from a woman between 25 and 40 years old with active or convalescent COVID-19. The sample taken for sequencing was peripheral blood. The V call is TRBV10-3, the J call TRBJ2-7; D gene unclear. CDR3 DNA: TGTGCCATCAGTGAGTCGAGCAATTCCTACGAGCAGTACTTC. Its translation: CAISESSNSYEQYF.